This TCR beta chain emerged from a study of cytomegalovirus exposure and HLA in healthy donors. Study-wide results and caveats: TCR beta chain V- and J-gene trimming was linked, in a later analysis, to a missense variant in DCLRE1C.

To note about this clone: Antigen specificity is unknown.

60 Vbeta and 13 Jbeta primers were used in PCR. Clones were read by immunoSEQ multiplex PCR, and TCRdb kept only the in-frame ones, dropping some. Of over 75,000 clones in the sample, roughly four fifths were seen once. Per the germline V gene, CDR1 is SGHTA and CDR2 is FQGNSA. CDR3 size: 14 residues. Deletions cut 2 bases from V and 5 bases from J, with 13 bases between. This clonotype was sampled from a man younger than 40 in good health and CMV-seropositive. Sequenced: PBMCs. The rearrangement links TRBV7-2 to TRBJ2-7; D may be TRBD1 (6 bases). The CDR3 DNA reads TGTGCCAGCAGCTTACGGACAGCGACGAACGAGCAGTACTTC. Its translation: CASSLRTATNEQYF.